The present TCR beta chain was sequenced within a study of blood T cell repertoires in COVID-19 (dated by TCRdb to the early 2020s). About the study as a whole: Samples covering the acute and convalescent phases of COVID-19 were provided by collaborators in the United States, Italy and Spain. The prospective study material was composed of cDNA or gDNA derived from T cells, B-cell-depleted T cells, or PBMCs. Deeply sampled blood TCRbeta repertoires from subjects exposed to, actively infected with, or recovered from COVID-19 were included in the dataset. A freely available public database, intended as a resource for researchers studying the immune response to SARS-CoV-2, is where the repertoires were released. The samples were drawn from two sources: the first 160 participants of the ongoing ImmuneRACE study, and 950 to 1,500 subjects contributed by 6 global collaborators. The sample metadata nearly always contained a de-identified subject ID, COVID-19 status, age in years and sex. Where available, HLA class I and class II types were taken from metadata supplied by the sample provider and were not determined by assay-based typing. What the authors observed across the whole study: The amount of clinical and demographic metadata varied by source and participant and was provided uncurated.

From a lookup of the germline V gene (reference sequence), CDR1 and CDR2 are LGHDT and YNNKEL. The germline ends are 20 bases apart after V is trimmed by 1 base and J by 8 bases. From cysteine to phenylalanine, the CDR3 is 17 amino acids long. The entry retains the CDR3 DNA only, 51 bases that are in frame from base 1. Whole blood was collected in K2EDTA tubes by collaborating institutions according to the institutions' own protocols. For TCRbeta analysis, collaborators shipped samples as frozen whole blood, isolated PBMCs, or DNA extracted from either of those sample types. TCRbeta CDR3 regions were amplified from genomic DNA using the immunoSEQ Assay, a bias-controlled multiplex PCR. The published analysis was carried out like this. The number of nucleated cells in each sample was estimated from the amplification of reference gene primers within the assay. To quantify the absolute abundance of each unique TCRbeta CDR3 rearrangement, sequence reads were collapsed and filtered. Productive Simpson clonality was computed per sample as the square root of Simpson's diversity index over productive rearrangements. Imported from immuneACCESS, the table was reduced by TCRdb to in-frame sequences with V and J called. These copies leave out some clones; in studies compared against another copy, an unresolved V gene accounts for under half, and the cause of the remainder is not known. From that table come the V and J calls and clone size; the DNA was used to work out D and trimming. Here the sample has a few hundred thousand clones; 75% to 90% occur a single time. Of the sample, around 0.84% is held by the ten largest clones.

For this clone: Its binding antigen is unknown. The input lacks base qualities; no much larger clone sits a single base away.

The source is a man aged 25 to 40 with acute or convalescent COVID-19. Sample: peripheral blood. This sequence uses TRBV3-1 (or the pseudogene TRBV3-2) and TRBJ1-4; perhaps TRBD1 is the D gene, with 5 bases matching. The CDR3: CASSQGDSGGGREKLFF. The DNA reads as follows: TGTGCCAGCAGCCAAGGGGATTCGGGCGGGGGTAGAGAAAAACTGTTTTTT.